The clone carrying this T cell receptor (beta chain) was detected only a few times. Its antigen remains unidentified. This entry belongs to a study of beta chain features in type 1 diabetes. General study results and limits: Insertions were fewer and deletions more numerous at VDJ junctions in type 1 diabetes patients.

Germline V gene sequence: CDR1 SGHTA, CDR2 FQGNSA. The CDR3 loop spans 14 amino acids. Trimming removed 1 base from V and 5 bases from J, with 9 bases in between. As every portion of the isolated RNA was reverse transcribed, the sequencing read expressed TCRB transcripts. Profiling relied on immunoSEQ multiplex PCR, and the TCRdb table lists in-frame clones only, not all of them. The table has 680,000 or so clones, less than 20% seen once; the top ten hold approximately 0.099%. Sequencing was performed on naive CD4+ T cells from blood. This rearrangement joins TRBV7-2 to TRBJ2-1, with D perhaps TRBD1 (6 bases). The source of this sequence is a man between 18 and 29 years old in good health. The CDR3 loop is CASSLDRVNNEQFF. The CDR3 nucleotides are TGTGCCAGCAGCTTAGACAGGGTCAACAATGAGCAGTTCTTC.